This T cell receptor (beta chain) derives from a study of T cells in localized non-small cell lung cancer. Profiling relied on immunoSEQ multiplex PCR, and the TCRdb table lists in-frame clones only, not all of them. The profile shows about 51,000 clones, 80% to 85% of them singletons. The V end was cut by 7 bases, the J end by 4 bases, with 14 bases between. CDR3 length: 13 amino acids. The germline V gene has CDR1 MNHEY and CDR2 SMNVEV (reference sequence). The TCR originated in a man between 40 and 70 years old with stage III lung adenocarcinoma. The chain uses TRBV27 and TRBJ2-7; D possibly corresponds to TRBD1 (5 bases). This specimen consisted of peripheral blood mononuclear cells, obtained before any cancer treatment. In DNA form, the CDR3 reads TGTGCCAGCACAATGGGGCGTGGGTACGAGCAGTACTTC. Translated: CASTMGRGYEQYF.